This T cell receptor beta chain was identified in a study of T cell responses to AZD1222 COVID-19 vaccine. Measured with immunoSEQ multiplex PCR; TCRdb has only the in-frame clones, and not every one. The sample gives tens of thousands of clones, approximately 80% of which show up once; roughly a fifth is in the top ten. Study-wide results and caveats: The number of AZD1222 recipients seropositive at baseline was only 6 or 7. Close to half of spike-specific TCRs reportedly recognize unmutated variant regions.

This clone was seen once. Its matching antigen is unknown. The V gene's germline CDR1 is SGHRS and CDR2 YFSETQ. The CDR3 sequence is 18 residues long. J gave up 0 bases and V 2 bases, and 7 bases lay outside the gene matches. The chain employs TRBV5-1 and TRBJ2-1, with TRBD2 matching over 11 bases. This TCR derives from an adult in good health. Sequenced material: peripheral blood, taken on day 0 of AZD1222 vaccination. CDR3 protein: CASSFGLAGGSSYNEQFF. CDR3 sequence (DNA): TGCGCCAGCAGCTTCGGACTAGCGGGTGGGAGCTCCTACAATGAGCAGTTCTTC.